Listed here is a single TCR beta chain. Its antigen specificity is not known. Its ends do not fully match the called genes, so a read error is possible. TCRbeta CDR3 regions were amplified from genomic DNA using the immunoSEQ Assay, a bias-controlled multiplex PCR. The published analysis was carried out like this. The number of nucleated cells in each sample was estimated by amplification of reference gene primers within the assay. To quantify the absolute abundance of each unique TCRbeta CDR3 rearrangement, sequence reads were collapsed and filtered. Productive Simpson clonality was computed per sample as the square root of Simpson's diversity index over productive rearrangements. Entries here come from immuneACCESS through TCRdb and include only in-frame sequences with V and J called. Some clones fail to appear in such tables; in the studies checked, an unresolved V gene covers under half of the shortfall, and the cause of the remainder is unknown. D and trimming were read from the DNA, whereas the V and J calls and clone size are those reported in that table. Across this sample there are 90,000 to 100,000 clones, with about nine tenths seen only once. Jointly, the top ten make up about 5% of the sample.

One collaborating source in Seattle enrolled patients during active infection and followed them longitudinally through the course of disease. The collaborating institutions used their own protocols to collect whole blood in K2EDTA tubes. For TCRbeta analysis, collaborator samples were shipped as frozen whole blood, as isolated PBMCs, or as DNA extracted from either sample type. The CDR3 starts with the cysteine, ends with the phenylalanine, and has 14 residues. The entry retains the CDR3 DNA only, 42 bases that are in frame from base 1. From a lookup of the germline V gene (reference sequence), CDR1 and CDR2 are SSHAT and FNYEAQ. The sample belongs to a study of blood T cell repertoires in COVID-19 (dated by TCRdb to the early 2020s). At the level of the whole study: Collaborator samples came from the United States, Italy and Spain and covered acute and convalescent phases of COVID-19. The material from the prospective study consisted of cDNA or gDNA derived from T cells, B-cell-depleted T cells, or PBMCs. Deeply sampled blood TCRbeta repertoires from subjects exposed to, actively infected with, or recovered from COVID-19 were included in the dataset. A freely available public database, intended as a resource for researchers studying the immune response to SARS-CoV-2, is where the repertoires were released. The samples were drawn from the first 160 participants of the ongoing ImmuneRACE study and from about 1,200 subjects provided by 6 global collaborators. Sample metadata almost always included a de-identified subject ID, COVID-19 status, age in years and sex. Where available, HLA class I and class II types were obtained from metadata supplied by the sample provider rather than from assay-based typing.

Findings and caveats that apply to the study as a whole: Clinical and demographic metadata were provided uncurated, with the amount varying by source and participant.

This sequence was found in a man aged 60 to 75 with COVID-19, enrolled during active disease. The sequenced sample consisted of peripheral blood. The V and J genes are TRBV7-7 and TRBJ2-5, and TRBD2 matches 7 of the central bases. The bases read TGTGCTAGCAGCCCCCGGACCGGGGGGGAGACCCAGTACTTC. Translated, it gives CASSPRTGGETQYF. Reference TRBV7-7 and TRBJ2-5 genes cover what lies past the CDR3, so the full variable domain is GAGVSQSPRYKVTKRGQDVTLRCDPISSHATLYWYQQALGQGPEFLTYFNYEAQPDKSGLPSDRFSAERPEGSISTLTIQRTEQRDSAMYRCASSPRTGGETQYFGPGTRLLVL.